This paragraph reports one TCR beta chain. This clonotype occurred a few times. Its specific antigen is unknown. The record has no base qualities; no much larger clone is one base away. Donors were a few dozen systemically healthy Caucasian individuals from Russia aged roughly 6 to 90 years. Each donor gave about 10 milliliters of peripheral blood, drawn into EDTA-treated Vacutainer tubes. Ficoll-Paque density-gradient centrifugation was used to isolate PBMCs, with at least 6.5 million per sample. Trizol reagent was used to extract total RNA from PBMCs, with at least 5.5 micrograms per sample. For every donor, flow cytometry on a PBMC aliquot measured the percentage of naive CD45RAhigh/CD27high T cells. The cysteine opens and the phenylalanine closes a CDR3 of 16 amino acids. The DNA shown is the 48-base CDR3, in frame from base 1. The germline V gene (reference sequence) supplies CDR1 LGHDT and CDR2 YNNKEL. Cut back by 5 bases and 8 bases, the V and J ends lie 24 bases apart.

The library relied on 5' RACE. This sample was sequenced with an Illumina HiSeq 2500. A second PCR of roughly 6 to 11 cycles was run with a J-beta primer mix and a sample-barcoded 5' primer. A unique molecular identifier was introduced onto each TCR beta cDNA molecule by a template-switch 5' adaptor carrying 12 random nucleotides. Each sample yielded at least 2.5 million CDR3-containing paired-end reads. All of the RNA was converted into first-strand cDNA using the Mint cDNA synthesis kit, with a TRBC-specific oligonucleotide serving as the primer. All cDNA was treated with uracil-DNA glycosylase and then went through a first 18-cycle PCR with the universal primers M1SS and BC2_uni_R. In the original analysis: For normalization, 1 million high-quality reads were randomly selected from each sample, with every read carrying a distinct molecular identifier. Instead of being binned into consensus sequences, reads with shared molecular identifiers were discarded. CDR3 identification, clonotype clustering and error correction used MiTCR with a Q25 quality threshold and the strictest error-elimination algorithm. Lower-bound total TCR beta diversity was estimated with a nonparametric unseen species model using Euler transformation. The public reads were run again by TCRdb, first through fastp at Q25 and then through MiXCR, and only productive beta chains were kept. Rows matching on CDR3 protein sequence are summarized as one entry with the most common DNA and genes. In this record, the V and J calls reflect TCRdb's handling and not the investigators' own analysis. This sample has 750,000 to 950,000 distinct CDR3 sequences in its table, and approximately 55% of those were observed once. About 42% of the sample is in the top ten clones.

This sample was included in a study of blood T cells in healthy people across ages (dated by TCRdb to about 2015). Looking at the study overall: In model experiments, roughly one uniquely barcoded TCR beta cDNA molecule per two T cells was captured by template switching. Using deep sequencing normalized with unique cDNA molecular identifiers, the study measured how TCR beta repertoire diversity changes with age. Donors of different ages were randomly distributed across sequencing lanes to avoid experimental bias. The donors were split into four age groups: young (average approximately 16 years), middle-aged (roughly 40), aged (about 62) and long-lived (about 82). Using the same blood draw, the study looked at two additional independent replicas of 1 million unique cDNA reads for two donors, one aged 18 to 30 and the other aged 80 or older. What the study reported, not specific to this receptor: Estimates of total diversity from one million sequenced T cells were regarded as lower bounds and underestimates. As age increased, observed TCR beta diversity per million T cells dropped in a roughly linear way, and a significant reduction was already evident by age about 40. Compared with the aged group, more naive CD4+ T cells, fewer expanded clones and increased TCR diversity were shown by the long-lived group, suggesting age selection. Bulk unsorted PBMC profiling prevented conclusive comparison of naive and antigen-experienced compartments. Observed TCR beta diversity correlated strongly with the percentage of naive T cells measured by flow cytometry. Because donor CMV infection status was unknown, age-related changes in expanded clonotypes were potentially confounded.

The rearranged chain carries TRBV3-1 and TRBJ1-2; the D gene is unclear. Sequenced input: blood. The TCR comes from a man older than 75 in good health. CDR3 reads: CASSLARTALKGGYTF. The DNA sequence is TGTGCCAGCAGCTTAGCCCGGACTGCATTGAAGGGAGGCTACACCTTC.